Listed below are T cell receptor beta chains from one sample, sequenced in a study of blood T cell repertoires in COVID-19. Measured with immunoSEQ multiplex PCR; TCRdb has only the in-frame clones, and not every one. In the table there are around 160,000 clones, 80% to 90% of which are singletons. Sequencing was performed on peripheral blood. These receptors originate from a woman between 55 and 75 years old with COVID-19, enrolled during active disease. Both conserved end residues are part of each CDR3. Fields, in order: D gene, J gene, clone size, V gene, CDR3 DNA, CDR3 protein. The D gene is left open where the match is weak. Only some rows state a clone size, as once, few, many or a class for expanded clones.

>.|TRBJ1-1|.|TRBV7-9
TGTGCCAGCAGCCTAGACGGCGGGGGGAACACTGAAGCTTTCTTT
CASSLDGGGNTEAFF
>TRBD1|TRBJ1-5|.|TRBV2
TGTGCCAGCAGTCGTACAGGGGCCATAGGCCAGCCCCAGCATTTT
CASSRTGAIGQPQHF
>TRBD1|TRBJ1-3|.|TRBV19
TGTGCCAGTATGGCCCCCGGGAGGGGGCCTGGAAACACCATATATTTT
CASMAPGRGPGNTIYF
>TRBD1|TRBJ1-1|.|TRBV5-8
TGTGCCAGCAGGTCCGGGACAGTGAACACTGAAGCTTTCTTT
CASRSGTVNTEAFF
>TRBD1|TRBJ2-7|.|TRBV19
TGTGCCAGTAGTAAGGACAGGGTTGTCTACGAGCAGTACTTC
CASSKDRVVYEQYF
>TRBD1|TRBJ1-1|.|TRBV11-3
TGTGCCAGCAGCCCAGGGGGCTCTCGGACTGAAGCTTTCTTT
CASSPGGSRTEAFF
>.|TRBJ2-7|.|TRBV5-8
TGTGCCAGCAGCCCGGGGTGGGTGGTAGACGAGCAGTACTTC
CASSPGWVVDEQYF
>TRBD2|TRBJ2-5|once|TRBV4-1
TGCGCCAGCAGCCAAGTGGCAGCGGGGGGAGAGACCCAGTACTTC
CASSQVAAGGETQYF
>TRBD1|TRBJ1-6|.|TRBV5-4
TGTGCCAGCAGCTCGAAGATCCGGGACAGCAATTCACCCCTCCACTTT
CASSSKIRDSNSPLHF
>.|TRBJ2-3|.|TRBV15
TGTGCCACCAGCAGAGAGCACTCCATACCCGGCACAGATACGCAGTATTTT
CATSREHSIPGTDTQYF
>TRBD2|TRBJ2-5|.|TRBV19
TGTGCCAGTAGTAAGGGACTAGCGGGGATTCTGGAGGAGACCCAGTACTTC
CASSKGLAGILEETQYF